Listed below are T cell receptor beta chains from one sample, sequenced in a study of OX40 agonist ivuxolimab in advanced cancers. Profiling relied on immunoSEQ multiplex PCR, and the TCRdb table lists in-frame clones only, not all of them. The data hold tens of thousands of clones, with around nine tenths observed a single time. Here the sequenced sample was CD4+ or CD8+ T cells sorted from blood, taken in a trial of the OX40 agonist ivuxolimab. The receptors derive from an adult with an advanced solid tumor such as melanoma, head and neck, liver or kidney cancer. CDR3s include the opening cysteine and the closing phenylalanine or tryptophan. Fields, in order: V gene, clone size, D gene, J gene, CDR3 protein, CDR3 DNA. D genes are given only for firm matches. Clone size is stated in some rows and not others, as once, few, many or a class when expanded.

V gene: TRBV19
clone size: NA
D gene: NA
J gene: TRBJ2-1
CDR3 protein: CASRRDGVGNEQFF
CDR3 DNA: TGTGCCAGTAGAAGGGATGGGGTCGGGAATGAGCAGTTCTTC

V gene: TRBV7-9
clone size: NA
D gene: NA
J gene: TRBJ2-7
CDR3 protein: CASSLAGPRDSEQYF
CDR3 DNA: TGTGCCAGCAGCTTAGCGGGCCCTAGGGACTCCGAGCAGTACTTC

V gene: TRBV7-9
clone size: NA
D gene: NA
J gene: TRBJ2-2
CDR3 protein: CASTKRQGSAGELFF
CDR3 DNA: TGTGCCAGCACCAAGAGGCAGGGGTCTGCCGGGGAGCTGTTTTTT

V gene: TRBV7-9
clone size: once
D gene: NA
J gene: TRBJ1-1
CDR3 protein: CASRRSRGRGLNTEAFF
CDR3 DNA: TGTGCCAGCAGGAGAAGTAGGGGAAGGGGCCTGAACACTGAAGCTTTCTTT

V gene: TRBV18
clone size: NA
D gene: TRBD1
J gene: TRBJ2-1
CDR3 protein: CASSPPGQIYNEQFF
CDR3 DNA: TGTGCCAGCTCACCTCCGGGACAGATATACAATGAGCAGTTCTTC

V gene: TRBV7-6
clone size: NA
D gene: NA
J gene: TRBJ2-7
CDR3 protein: CASSLIGAGANSYEQYF
CDR3 DNA: TGTGCCAGCAGCTTAATTGGTGCCGGGGCTAATTCCTACGAGCAGTACTTC

V gene: TRBV10-2
clone size: once
D gene: TRBD1
J gene: TRBJ2-1
CDR3 protein: CASSGTGRHEQFF
CDR3 DNA: TGCGCCAGCAGCGGGACAGGGAGACATGAGCAGTTCTTC

V gene: TRBV20-1
clone size: NA
D gene: NA
J gene: TRBJ1-2
CDR3 protein: CSAMSGVF
CDR3 DNA: TGCAGTGCTATGTCAGGGGTCTTC

V gene: TRBV7-9
clone size: NA
D gene: NA
J gene: TRBJ2-6
CDR3 protein: CASSLGTVVANVLTF
CDR3 DNA: TGTGCCAGCAGCCTTGGGACTGTCGTCGCCAACGTCCTGACTTTC

V gene: TRBV6-7
clone size: NA
D gene: NA
J gene: TRBJ2-3
CDR3 protein: CASREHTHHTDTQYF
CDR3 DNA: TGTGCCAGCAGAGAGCACACTCACCACACAGATACGCAGTATTTT

V gene: TRBV28
clone size: once
D gene: TRBD1
J gene: TRBJ2-6
CDR3 protein: CASRPPDGQAFSGANVLTF
CDR3 DNA: TGTGCCAGCAGGCCCCCCGATGGACAGGCCTTCTCTGGGGCCAACGTCCTGACTTTC

V gene: TRBV7-2
clone size: NA
D gene: NA
J gene: TRBJ1-2
CDR3 protein: CASSSRESAGYGYTF
CDR3 DNA: TGTGCCAGCAGCTCCCGCGAGTCGGCCGGGTATGGCTACACCTTC

V gene: TRBV12-5
clone size: NA
D gene: TRBD1
J gene: TRBJ2-1
CDR3 protein: CASGTPRTGSSYNEQFF
CDR3 DNA: TGTGCTAGTGGTACCCCCCGGACAGGAAGCTCCTACAATGAGCAGTTCTTC

V gene: TRBV28
clone size: once
D gene: NA
J gene: TRBJ2-5
CDR3 protein: CASSFSFYGGIQETQYF
CDR3 DNA: TGTGCCAGCAGTTTTAGCTTTTACGGCGGTATTCAAGAGACCCAGTACTTC

V gene: TRBV9
clone size: NA
D gene: NA
J gene: TRBJ2-7
CDR3 protein: CASSAATQQGEQYF
CDR3 DNA: TGTGCCAGCAGCGCAGCAACCCAACAGGGTGAGCAGTACTTC

V gene: TRBV28
clone size: NA
D gene: TRBD2
J gene: TRBJ2-1
CDR3 protein: CASSSPGTSGYNEQFF
CDR3 DNA: TGTGCCAGCAGTTCTCCCGGGACTAGCGGCTACAATGAGCAGTTCTTC

V gene: TRBV30
clone size: NA
D gene: NA
J gene: TRBJ2-5
CDR3 protein: CAWSKERGTEETQYF
CDR3 DNA: TGTGCCTGGAGTAAGGAAAGGGGTACCGAAGAGACCCAGTACTTC

V gene: TRBV27
clone size: NA
D gene: NA
J gene: TRBJ1-2
CDR3 protein: CASSPWTETNYGYTF
CDR3 DNA: TGTGCCAGCAGTCCTTGGACGGAAACTAACTATGGCTACACCTTC

V gene: TRBV4-2
clone size: NA
D gene: TRBD2
J gene: TRBJ2-2
CDR3 protein: CASEPSGSDTGELFF
CDR3 DNA: TGTGCCAGCGAACCTAGCGGTTCAGACACCGGGGAGCTGTTTTTT

V gene: TRBV18
clone size: NA
D gene: NA
J gene: TRBJ2-4
CDR3 protein: CASSLRGVTKNIQYF
CDR3 DNA: TGTGCCAGCTCACTCAGGGGGGTGACCAAAAACATTCAGTACTTC

V gene: TRBV7-9
clone size: NA
D gene: NA
J gene: TRBJ1-2
CDR3 protein: CASSLAGGLNYGYTF
CDR3 DNA: TGTGCCAGCAGCTTAGCCGGGGGCTTGAACTATGGCTACACCTTC

V gene: TRBV2
clone size: few
D gene: NA
J gene: TRBJ2-3
CDR3 protein: CASSRGDTQYF
CDR3 DNA: TGTGCCAGCAGTCGAGGAGATACGCAGTATTTT

V gene: TRBV15
clone size: NA
D gene: NA
J gene: TRBJ2-5
CDR3 protein: CATVRGLGETQYF
CDR3 DNA: TGTGCCACCGTAAGAGGACTGGGGGAGACCCAGTACTTC

V gene: TRBV12-5
clone size: NA
D gene: NA
J gene: TRBJ2-5
CDR3 protein: CASGLRLAETQYF
CDR3 DNA: TGTGCTAGTGGTTTGAGGCTGGCGGAGACCCAGTACTTC

V gene: TRBV7-3
clone size: NA
D gene: TRBD1
J gene: TRBJ2-2
CDR3 protein: CASGTGGSTGELFF
CDR3 DNA: TGTGCCAGCGGGACAGGAGGGTCCACCGGGGAGCTGTTTTTT

V gene: TRBV4-2
clone size: NA
D gene: TRBD1
J gene: TRBJ2-7
CDR3 protein: CASSRDRGVSYEQYF
CDR3 DNA: TGTGCCAGCAGCCGGGACAGGGGGGTATCCTACGAGCAGTACTTC

V gene: TRBV11-2
clone size: NA
D gene: NA
J gene: TRBJ2-4
CDR3 protein: CASSFGGKAKNIQYF
CDR3 DNA: TGTGCCAGCAGCTTCGGGGGTAAAGCCAAAAACATTCAGTACTTC

V gene: TRBV12-2
clone size: NA
D gene: NA
J gene: TRBJ2-7
CDR3 protein: CASRLVSPLVYSYEQYF
CDR3 DNA: TGTGCAAGTCGCTTAGTCTCCCCCCTAGTATATTCCTACGAGCAGTACTTC

V gene: TRBV4-2
clone size: NA
D gene: NA
J gene: TRBJ2-5
CDR3 protein: CASSLEQGRQETQYF
CDR3 DNA: TGTGCCAGCAGCCTCGAACAGGGTCGGCAAGAGACCCAGTACTTC

V gene: TRBV19
clone size: NA
D gene: NA
J gene: TRBJ2-3
CDR3 protein: CASSIGLEAQYF
CDR3 DNA: TGTGCCAGTAGTATAGGTTTAGAGGCGCAGTATTTT

V gene: TRBV11-2
clone size: NA
D gene: NA
J gene: TRBJ2-1
CDR3 protein: CASSFSGPRGLVNEQFF
CDR3 DNA: TGTGCCAGCAGCTTCTCCGGGCCCCGAGGTCTAGTCAATGAGCAGTTCTTC

V gene: TRBV23-1
clone size: NA
D gene: NA
J gene: TRBJ2-3
CDR3 protein: CASSQGQFTDTQYF
CDR3 DNA: TGCGCCAGCAGTCAAGGACAGTTCACAGATACGCAGTATTTT

V gene: TRBV6-1
clone size: once
D gene: NA
J gene: TRBJ1-6
CDR3 protein: CASSEGRVSPLHF
CDR3 DNA: TGTGCCAGCAGTGAGGGTAGGGTTTCACCCCTCCACTTT

V gene: TRBV2
clone size: few
D gene: NA
J gene: TRBJ1-4
CDR3 protein: CASRAGQSTNEKLFF
CDR3 DNA: TGTGCCAGCAGGGCCGGACAGTCAACTAATGAAAAACTGTTTTTT

V gene: TRBV15
clone size: NA
D gene: NA
J gene: TRBJ2-7
CDR3 protein: CATSTRDTTYEQYF
CDR3 DNA: TGTGCCACCAGCACCCGGGACACAACCTACGAGCAGTACTTC

V gene: TRBV19
clone size: once
D gene: TRBD1
J gene: TRBJ2-5
CDR3 protein: CASSPRTGVETQYF
CDR3 DNA: TGTGCCAGTAGTCCCCGGACAGGGGTTGAGACCCAGTACTTC

V gene: TRBV7-7
clone size: NA
D gene: TRBD1
J gene: TRBJ2-5
CDR3 protein: CASSLRQGLQETQYF
CDR3 DNA: TGTGCCAGCAGCTTGAGACAGGGGCTTCAAGAGACCCAGTACTTC

V gene: TRBV5-6
clone size: NA
D gene: NA
J gene: TRBJ2-7
CDR3 protein: CASSLPRTPYEQYF
CDR3 DNA: TGTGCCAGCAGCTTGCCGCGGACCCCCTACGAGCAGTACTTC

V gene: TRBV28
clone size: NA
D gene: NA
J gene: TRBJ1-5
CDR3 protein: CASRFQGGNQPQHF
CDR3 DNA: TGTGCCAGCAGGTTCCAAGGTGGCAATCAGCCCCAGCATTTT

V gene: TRBV28
clone size: NA
D gene: TRBD1
J gene: TRBJ2-6
CDR3 protein: CASSVLGQGVYGANVLTF
CDR3 DNA: TGTGCCAGCAGTGTTCTCGGACAGGGGGTATACGGGGCCAACGTCCTGACTTTC

V gene: TRBV6-1
clone size: NA
D gene: NA
J gene: TRBJ2-7
CDR3 protein: CASNTGRYEQYF
CDR3 DNA: TGTGCCAGCAATACCGGGCGTTACGAGCAGTACTTC